These T cell receptor beta chains were read from a single sample in a study of blood T cell repertoires in COVID-19. Assay used: immunoSEQ multiplex PCR; TCRdb lists only in-frame clones, some missing. In the table there are roughly 280,000 clones, 85% to 90% of which are singletons. The sample comprised PBMCs or T cells enriched from blood (not recorded which). The receptors were gathered from a woman aged 55-69 years who had recovered from COVID-19. Each CDR3 is given with its conserved first and last residue. Each record gives: J gene, V gene, D gene, CDR3 length, CDR3 protein. A D gene is named only where the DNA matches it firmly.

>TRBJ1-1|TRBV5-6|.|13
CASSFGSNTEAFF
>TRBJ2-5|TRBV27|TRBD2|16
CASSLRLAGVQETQYF
>TRBJ2-5|TRBV29-1|.|13
CSVEDLGTQTQYF
>TRBJ1-5|TRBV5-4|.|12
CASSVQGQPQHF
>TRBJ1-2|TRBV24-1|.|13
CATSDSPGYGYTF
>TRBJ1-2|TRBV6-1|.|14
CASSEAARAHGYTF
>TRBJ2-7|TRBV6-5|.|14
CASSYGGSLDEQYF
>TRBJ2-3|TRBV7-3|TRBD1|20
CASSSNTGTGGPVEPRTQYF
>TRBJ1-3|TRBV6-5|.|16
CASSYSSQGTGNTIYF
>TRBJ2-5|TRBV6-4|.|13
CATRDDRRETQYF
>TRBJ2-2|TRBV11-3|TRBD2|20
CASSLESSGFMGVNTGELFF
>TRBJ2-2|TRBV27|.|14
CASSLTVNTGELFF
>TRBJ1-5|TRBV18|.|15
CASSPVGAINQPQHF
>TRBJ1-5|TRBV25-1|.|14
CASRGTGGNQPQHF
>TRBJ1-2|TRBV11-2|.|13
CASSPGLNYGYTF
>TRBJ1-1|TRBV6-4|.|13
CASSEAGGTEAFF
>TRBJ2-2|TRBV5-1|TRBD1|15
CASTNRGQDTGELFF
>TRBJ1-4|TRBV4-1|.|12
CASSQRNEKLFF
>TRBJ1-4|TRBV28|TRBD1|14
CASSFRTGGEKLFF
>TRBJ1-2|TRBV19|.|13
CASSIEQGLGYTF